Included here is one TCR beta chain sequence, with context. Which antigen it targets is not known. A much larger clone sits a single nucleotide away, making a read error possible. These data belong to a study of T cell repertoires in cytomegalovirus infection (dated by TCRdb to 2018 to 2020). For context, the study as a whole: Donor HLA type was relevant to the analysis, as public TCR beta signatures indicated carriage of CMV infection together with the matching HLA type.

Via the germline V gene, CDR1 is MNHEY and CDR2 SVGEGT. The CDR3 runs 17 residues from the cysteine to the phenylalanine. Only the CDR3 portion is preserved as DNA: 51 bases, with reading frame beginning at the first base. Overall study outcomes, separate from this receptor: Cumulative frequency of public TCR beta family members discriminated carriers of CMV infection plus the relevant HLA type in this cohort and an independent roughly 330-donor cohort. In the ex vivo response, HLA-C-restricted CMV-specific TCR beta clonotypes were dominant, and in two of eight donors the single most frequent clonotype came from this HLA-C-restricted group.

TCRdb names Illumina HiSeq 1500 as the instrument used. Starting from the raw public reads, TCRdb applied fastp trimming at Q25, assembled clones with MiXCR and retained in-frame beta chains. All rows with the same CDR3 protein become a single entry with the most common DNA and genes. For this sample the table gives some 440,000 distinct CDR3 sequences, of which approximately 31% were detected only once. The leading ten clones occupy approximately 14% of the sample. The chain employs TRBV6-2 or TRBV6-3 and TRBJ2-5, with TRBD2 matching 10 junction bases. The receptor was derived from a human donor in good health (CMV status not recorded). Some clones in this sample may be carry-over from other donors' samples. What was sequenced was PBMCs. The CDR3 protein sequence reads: CARSYSPSGGAAETQYF. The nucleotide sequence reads TGTGCCCGCAGTTACTCCCCCAGCGGGGGGGCCGCGGAGACCCAGTACTTC.